A selection of T cell receptor beta chains follows, all from one sample in a study of CD8+CD57+ T cells in acquired aplastic anemia. Each CDR3 protein gets one entry after TCRdb re-called the reads with MiXCR. The sample has hundreds of thousands of distinct CDR3 sequences, approximately 33% seen once. Sequencing was carried out using sorted CD4+, CD8+, or CD8+CD57+ T cells (not recorded which) from PBMCs. The receptor set was obtained from a human donor with aplastic anemia. Each CDR3 is given with its conserved first and last residue. D genes are given only for firm matches. Clone size, where shown, is once, few, many, or a class for clones that have expanded.

cdr3_nt cdr3_aa j_call v_call clone_size d_call
TGTGCCATCAGTGAGCCGGAGGGGCGCCCCTACGAGCAGTACTTC CAISEPEGRPYEQYF TRBJ2-7 TRBV10-3 many .
TGCGCCAGCAGCTCTGGGGCTAACAATGGCTACACCTTC CASSSGANNGYTF TRBJ1-2 TRBV5-1 . .
TGTGCCAGCAGGGACAGGGGGATCTTCCAGCCCCAGCATTTT CASRDRGIFQPQHF TRBJ1-5 TRBV2 many TRBD1
TGCGCCAGCAGCCCCCGGGAGGAATTCTTC CASSPREEFF TRBJ2-1 TRBV7-9 . TRBD2
TGTGCCAGCACCAACGGGGAGGACGGTATCTCTGGAAACACCATATATTTT CASTNGEDGISGNTIYF TRBJ1-3 TRBV6-1 few .
TGCAGTGCAAGCCCCGCAAAGTCTAGCAATCAGCCCCAGCATTTT CSASPAKSSNQPQHF TRBJ1-5 TRBV20-1 many .
TGCGCCAGCAGCCAAGGACAGGGGGCCAACTACGAGCAGTACTTC CASSQGQGANYEQYF TRBJ2-7 TRBV4-3 . TRBD1
TGTGCCAGCAGCCAAGGAATTCAGGGGGTCTACGAGCAGTACTTC CASSQGIQGVYEQYF TRBJ2-7 TRBV14 many TRBD1
TGTGCCAGCAGCTTAGCGGCGGGTCGGTTCGGTGAGCAGTTCTTC CASSLAAGRFGEQFF TRBJ2-1 TRBV7-8 few .
TGTGCCTGGAGTGTAGGCGGGGGGATAGATACGCAGTATTTT CAWSVGGGIDTQYF TRBJ2-3 TRBV30 few TRBD2
TGTGCCAGCAGCGTAGGCGCGGCGGGGGGCTCCTACGAGCAGTACTTC CASSVGAAGGSYEQYF TRBJ2-7 TRBV9 few TRBD2
TGCGCCAGCATGCTCAGCGGGGAAGAGACCCAGTACTTC CASMLSGEETQYF TRBJ2-5 TRBV5-1 many TRBD2
TGTGCCAGCAGCTTAGAAGATACGCAGTATTTT CASSLEDTQYF TRBJ2-3 TRBV5-1 many .
TGCAGTGCGCGGCGGGAGGGATCGCAACGACAGCCCCAGCATTTT CSARREGSQRQPQHF TRBJ1-5 TRBV20-1 many .
TGTGCCAGCGGTGAGGAGATTTTGGCGGGGGGCGGGGAGACCCAGTACTTC CASGEEILAGGGETQYF TRBJ2-5 TRBV2 . TRBD2
TGCAGTGCTACAACGTTCGCGGGAGGGCTAGGACAGTACTTC CSATTFAGGLGQYF TRBJ2-7 TRBV20-1 many TRBD2
TGCGCCAGCAGCCCTGGACTAGCGGGAGCCGTGTACGAGCAGTACTTC CASSPGLAGAVYEQYF TRBJ2-7 TRBV5-1 few TRBD2
TGTGCCAGCAGTTACCCCCTCTCAAGGAGCGGGAGGAGGGGGCACGATGGCTACACCTTC CASSYPLSRSGRRGHDGYTF TRBJ1-2 TRBV6-2/TRBV6-3 . TRBD1
TGTGCCAGCCTTCGGAGGGAGGGCGCAGAACGCTCCTACGAGCAGTACTTC CASLRREGAERSYEQYF TRBJ2-7 TRBV4-2 . TRBD2
TGTGCCAGCAGCCAAGAACCATACAGGGAAAGCAATCAGCCCCAGCATTTT CASSQEPYRESNQPQHF TRBJ1-5 TRBV15 . .
TGTGCCAGCAGCGCGAGGGAAAGGGGCAATCAGCCCCAGCATTTT CASSARERGNQPQHF TRBJ1-5 TRBV9 many .
TGTGCCAGCAGCTTATCGGACACCGGGGAGCTGTTTTTT CASSLSDTGELFF TRBJ2-2 TRBV7-9 . .
TGTGCCAGCAGGCCGACAGGGTTACTCTCTGGAAACACCATATATTTT CASRPTGLLSGNTIYF TRBJ1-3 TRBV10-3 few TRBD1
TGTGCCAGTAGCCTCCGGGGACCGAGGAACACTGAAGCTTTCTTT CASSLRGPRNTEAFF TRBJ1-1 TRBV19 . .
TGTGCCAGCAGCGGCGGGACAGGGGATGAGACCAAAAACATTCAGTACTTC CASSGGTGDETKNIQYF TRBJ2-4 TRBV9 few TRBD1
TGTGCCAGCAGCCGGGAGGGCTCGCCACACCCCCTGGACTATGGCTACACCTTC CASSREGSPHPLDYGYTF TRBJ1-2 TRBV14 many .
TGCAGTGCTACTCGGGACAGGCCTAGCGGGACCCAGTACTTC CSATRDRPSGTQYF TRBJ2-5 TRBV20-1 few .
TGTGCTAGTGGTTTGGTAAACCACCACACTGAGCAGTTCTTC CASGLVNHHTEQFF TRBJ2-1 TRBV12-5 . .
TGTGCCAGCAGCAACCGATACTATGGCTACACCTTC CASSNRYYGYTF TRBJ1-2 TRBV14 . .
TGTGCCAGCAGCTCGACTAGCGGCACCGGGGAGCTGTTTTTT CASSSTSGTGELFF TRBJ2-2 TRBV7-6 . TRBD2
TGCGCCAGCAGTCTCGGGGCAGGAGACAACAATGAGCAGTTCTTC CASSLGAGDNNEQFF TRBJ2-1 TRBV10-2 . .
TGTGCCAGTAGTTCGGCACGGGGGGGCGCCTATGGCTACACCTTC CASSSARGGAYGYTF TRBJ1-2 TRBV19 many .
TGTGCCAGCAGCGCTGACTATTCCGGCGAGCAGTACTTC CASSADYSGEQYF TRBJ2-7 TRBV7-8 many .
TGTGCCAGCAGTTTGTGGCAGTATAATGAAAAACTGTTTTTT CASSLWQYNEKLFF TRBJ1-4 TRBV6-5 . .
TGTGCCAGCACTGGGGTCGGAATGAACACTGAAGCTTTCTTT CASTGVGMNTEAFF TRBJ1-1 TRBV25-1 many .
TGTGCCAGCAGTGCCCTAGCGGGAGCGGGTGATACGCAGTATTTT CASSALAGAGDTQYF TRBJ2-3 TRBV25-1 medium-sized TRBD2
TGTGCCAGCAGTGCCGGAGGGGGCAGTGAAAAACTGTTTTTT CASSAGGGSEKLFF TRBJ1-4 TRBV6-1 . TRBD1
TGTCCCAGCAGCTTGGGTGGGGGAGGAGAAAAACTGTTTTTT CPSSLGGGGEKLFF TRBJ1-4 TRBV5-6 . .
TGTGCCACCAGTGCGCAGGGACAGGGTAATAATTCACCCCTCCACTTT CATSAQGQGNNSPLHF TRBJ1-6 TRBV24-1 once TRBD1
TGTGCCAGTAGTATAAGGGACAGGGGGAATCAGCCCCAGCATTTT CASSIRDRGNQPQHF TRBJ1-5 TRBV19 many TRBD1
TGTCCCAGCAGCCCGCGGGGGGCCACCTACGAGCAGTACTTC CPSSPRGATYEQYF TRBJ2-7 TRBV7-6 . TRBD2
TGTGCCAGCAGCTTAGCGGATGGGAATAACTATGGCTACACCTTC CASSLADGNNYGYTF TRBJ1-2 TRBV7-9 few .
TGCGCCAGCAGTTATGGGCCTGGGAGGGAAGGTACGCAGTATTTT CASSYGPGREGTQYF TRBJ2-3 TRBV5-1 few TRBD2
TGTGCCAGCAGCTTAGGGACAAAAATGAACACTGAAGCTTTCTTT CASSLGTKMNTEAFF TRBJ1-1 TRBV7-9 . .
TGTGCCAGCAGCCAAGATCAAAGAGCGGGAGGTAGGGAGACCCAGTACTTC CASSQDQRAGGRETQYF TRBJ2-5 TRBV3-1 . TRBD2
TGCGCCAGCCCCCCCCCCAGGGGGCCAGGCTATGGCTACACCTTC CASPPPRGPGYGYTF TRBJ1-2 TRBV10-1 . TRBD1
TGTGCCAGCAGCTTACGGACAGACTATCACAATGAGCAGTTCTTC CASSLRTDYHNEQFF TRBJ2-1 TRBV7-6 . .
TGTGCCAGCAGTTCCACCTACACCCGTGAGGGCTACACCTTC CASSSTYTREGYTF TRBJ1-2 TRBV12-3/TRBV12-4 . .
TGTGCCAGTAGGGAACAGAGCTCTGGAAACACCATATATTTT CASREQSSGNTIYF TRBJ1-3 TRBV19 many .
TGTGCCAGCAGTGCCTTAGCGGACATGGGTACGCAGTATTTT CASSALADMGTQYF TRBJ2-3 TRBV6-1 few .
TGTGCCAGCAGTTACGGCGGGGATAATTCACCCCTCCACTTT CASSYGGDNSPLHF TRBJ1-6 TRBV25-1 . .
TGCGCCAGCAGCCAAGATCCCCCGGGGAGTGGCTACACCTTC CASSQDPPGSGYTF TRBJ1-2 TRBV4-1 . .
TGTGCCACCAGTGACCCAAGGGTCGGAGGAACAGATACGCAGTATTTT CATSDPRVGGTDTQYF TRBJ2-3 TRBV24-1 . .
TGTACCAGTAGAACGACCGGGACTCAATGGTACAATGAGCAGTTCTTC CTSRTTGTQWYNEQFF TRBJ2-1 TRBV19 . .